This TCR beta chain emerged from a study of human T cells and chemical hapten exposure. Study as a whole: Patients were given diphenylcyclopropenone on the scalp weekly across the approximately 25-week study. Notes on the study in general: It should be noted that donors had alopecia, so their immune response may differ from healthy people's.

This clonotype has a handful of counts. Its specificity is not known. It was the library that attached unique molecular identifiers to individual cDNA molecules. Original handling: Between about 23,224 and 700,000 TCRs appeared in each sample, and the median stood at around 92,000. TCRdb re-derived calls from the RACE reads in MiXCR, one entry per CDR3 protein. The V and J calls, along with clone size, are taken from TCRdb and not from the paper's own processing. Of under 300,000 distinct CDR3 sequences in the sample, around 7.7% were seen once. Time point: pre-sensitization, week 0. Treatment here: therapeutic diphenylcyclopropenone sensitization with weekly scalp DPC. V was clipped by 5 bases and J by 5 bases, with 24 bases between them. Germline V gene data show CDR1 as SGHTA and CDR2 as FQGNSA. The CDR3 consists of 17 residues.

The sequences come from whole blood, collected in connection with sensitization to the hapten diphenylcyclopropenone (DPC). The chain recombines TRBV7-2 with TRBJ1-2; D gene uncertain. This clonotype was sampled from a man aged 18 to 29 with alopecia areata. Some clones in this sample may be carry-over from other donors' samples. The CDR3, as DNA: TGTGCCAGCAGCCCAACTTGGTCAGTCCAGCTGGGGTATGGCTACACCTTC. Translating it yields CASSPTWSVQLGYGYTF. The full variable domain, in which reference TRBV7-2 and TRBJ1-2 provide the parts outside the CDR3, is GAGVSQSPSNKVTEKGKDVELRCDPISGHTALYWYRQSLGQGLEFLIYFQGNSAPDKSGLPSDRFSAERTGGSVSTLTIQRTQQEDSAVYLCASSPTWSVQLGYGYTFGSGTRLTVV.